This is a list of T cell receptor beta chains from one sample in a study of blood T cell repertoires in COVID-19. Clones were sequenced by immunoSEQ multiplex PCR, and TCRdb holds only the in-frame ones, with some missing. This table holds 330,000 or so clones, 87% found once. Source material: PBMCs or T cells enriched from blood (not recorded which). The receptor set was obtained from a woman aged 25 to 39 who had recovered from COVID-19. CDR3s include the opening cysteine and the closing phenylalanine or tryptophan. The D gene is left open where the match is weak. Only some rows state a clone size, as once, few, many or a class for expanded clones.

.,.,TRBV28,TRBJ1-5,TGTGCCAGCAGTCTTGGGGGGGGGAGCAATCAGCCCCAGCATTTT,CASSLGGGSNQPQHF
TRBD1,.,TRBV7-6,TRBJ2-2,TGTGCCAGCAGCTTATATGCAGGGGGCGAGGGCACCGGGGAGCTGTTTTTT,CASSLYAGGEGTGELFF
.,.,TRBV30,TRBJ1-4,TGTGCCTGGACCCCCGGCGGGGGGCGCTTGGAAAAACTGTTTTTT,CAWTPGGGRLEKLFF
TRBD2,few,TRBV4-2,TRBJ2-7,TGTGCCAGCAGCCAAGCGGGAGCGGGAGGTTTCCACGAGCAGTACTTC,CASSQAGAGGFHEQYF
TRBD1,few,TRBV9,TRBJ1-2,TGTGCCAGCAGCGATACCCTTGGCAGGGGGGACTATGGCTACACCTTC,CASSDTLGRGDYGYTF
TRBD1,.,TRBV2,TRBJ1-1,TGTGCCAGCACTGACAGGGAAAGGACAACTTTCTTT,CASTDRERTTFF
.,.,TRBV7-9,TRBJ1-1,TGTGCCAGCAGCCCACTCACTGAAGCTTTCTTT,CASSPLTEAFF
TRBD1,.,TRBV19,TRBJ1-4,TGTGCCAGTAGTATGGGACAGAATGAAAAACTGTTTTTT,CASSMGQNEKLFF
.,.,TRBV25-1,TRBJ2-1,TGTGCCAGCAGTGAGTACCGGGAATTTGAGCAGTTCTTC,CASSEYREFEQFF
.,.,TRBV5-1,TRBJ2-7,TGCGCCAGCAGCTTGCAGGGCTCCTACGAGCAGTACTTC,CASSLQGSYEQYF
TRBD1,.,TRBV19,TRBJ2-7,TGTGCCAGTAGTATAGGTAACAGGGGTCAGGACGAGCAGTACTTC,CASSIGNRGQDEQYF
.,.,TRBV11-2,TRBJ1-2,TGTGCCAGCAGCTTAGATCGACTATCCAACTATGGCTACACCTTC,CASSLDRLSNYGYTF
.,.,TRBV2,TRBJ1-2,TGTGCCAGCAGTGAAGATCCAGGCAAAAATAACTATGGCTACACCTTC,CASSEDPGKNNYGYTF
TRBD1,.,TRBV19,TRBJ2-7,TGTGCCAGTAGTAGAGCCGGGACAGGGGTCGAGCAGTACTTC,CASSRAGTGVEQYF
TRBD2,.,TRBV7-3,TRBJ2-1,TGTGCCAGCAGCACCCTAGCGGGGGTCTACAATGAGCAGTTCTTC,CASSTLAGVYNEQFF
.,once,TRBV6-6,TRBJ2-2,TGTGCCAGCAGTTACAGCGGGTATGGCACCGGGGAGCTGTTTTTT,CASSYSGYGTGELFF
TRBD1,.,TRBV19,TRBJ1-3,TGTGCCAGTAGTTTTACCGGGACAGGGGTATCTGGAAACACCATATATTTT,CASSFTGTGVSGNTIYF
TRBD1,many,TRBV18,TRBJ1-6,TGTGCCAGCTCACCGTTACAGGGGACGAATTCACCCCTCCACTTT,CASSPLQGTNSPLHF
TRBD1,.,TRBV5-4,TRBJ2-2,TGTGCCAGCAGCCGACAGGGGACCGGGGAGCTGTTTTTT,CASSRQGTGELFF
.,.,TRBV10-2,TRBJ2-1,TGCGCCAGCATGGCGGGAAGCGGGAATGAGCAGTTCTTC,CASMAGSGNEQFF
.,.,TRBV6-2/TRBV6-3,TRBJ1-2,TGTGCCAGCAGTTTCGCGACACTTTTGGGTGGCTACACCTTC,CASSFATLLGGYTF
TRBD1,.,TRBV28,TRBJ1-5,TGTGCCAGCCAGGGGGCGCAGAGCAATCAGCCCCAGCATTTT,CASQGAQSNQPQHF
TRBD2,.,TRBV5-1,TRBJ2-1,TGCGCCAGCAGCCCGGCTAGCGGGGCGTACAATGAGCAGTTCTTC,CASSPASGAYNEQFF
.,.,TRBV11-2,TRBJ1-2,TGTGCCACCCCCTCGGACAGTGGCTACACCTTC,CATPSDSGYTF
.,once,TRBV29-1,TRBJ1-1,TGCAGCGGAATCAGGGAAAACACTGAAGCTTTCTTT,CSGIRENTEAFF
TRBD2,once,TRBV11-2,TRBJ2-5,TGTGCCAGCAGCCTTACCCCGGGACTAGCGGGGCGGGAAGAGACCCAGTACTTC,CASSLTPGLAGREETQYF
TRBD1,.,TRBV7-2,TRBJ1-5,TGTGCCAGCAGTTACGACAGGGTAGGCAATCAGCCCCAGCATTTT,CASSYDRVGNQPQHF
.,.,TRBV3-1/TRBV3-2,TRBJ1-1,TGTGCCAGCAGCCTCCGCGGGGGTTATGTGAACACTGAAGCTTTCTTT,CASSLRGGYVNTEAFF
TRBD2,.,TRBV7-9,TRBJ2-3,TGTGCCAGCAGCTTAGGAGGGACTAGAAATACGCAGTATTTT,CASSLGGTRNTQYF
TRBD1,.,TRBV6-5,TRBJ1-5,TGTGCCAGCAGAAAGGGACAGGGAAATCAGCCCCAGCATTTT,CASRKGQGNQPQHF
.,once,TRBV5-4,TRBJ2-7,TGTGCCAGCAGCGTGACAGACTCCTACGAGCAGTACTTC,CASSVTDSYEQYF
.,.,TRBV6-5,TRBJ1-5,TGTGCCAGCAGTTCCCCGGACAGTCAGCCCCAGCATTTT,CASSSPDSQPQHF
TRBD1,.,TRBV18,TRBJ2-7,TGTGCCAGCTCACCCAGACAGGGTGGTCGCGAGCAGTACTTC,CASSPRQGGREQYF
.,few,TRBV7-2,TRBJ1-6,TGTGCCAGCAGCTTGGGGGGGACAAATTCACCCCTCCACTTT,CASSLGGTNSPLHF
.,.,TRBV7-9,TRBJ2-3,TGTGCCAGCAGCTCGGTGGATACGCAGTATTTT,CASSSVDTQYF
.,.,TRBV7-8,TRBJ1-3,TGTGCCAGCAGCCCCGGTGCCATCTCTGGAAACACCATATATTTT,CASSPGAISGNTIYF
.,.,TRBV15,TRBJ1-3,TGTGCCACCAGCTACAATTCGCCTGGAAACACCATATATTTT,CATSYNSPGNTIYF
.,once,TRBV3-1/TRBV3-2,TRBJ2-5,TGTGCCAGCAGCCCGCCGGGACTCCAACGGGAGACCCAGTACTTC,CASSPPGLQRETQYF
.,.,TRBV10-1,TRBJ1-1,TGCGCCAGGGTGAGGGCGGCGGCTTTCTTT,CARVRAAAFF
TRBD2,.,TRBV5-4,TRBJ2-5,TGTGCCAGCAGCCCAAGCGAAGCGGGGGGGTTTAGAGAGACCCAGTACTTC,CASSPSEAGGFRETQYF
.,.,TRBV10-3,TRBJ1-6,TGTGCCCTCCGCCGGACAGATAATTCACCCCTCCACTTT,CALRRTDNSPLHF
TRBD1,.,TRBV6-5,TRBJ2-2,TGTGCCATCTCCCCCGGGACAGGGGCAACCGGGGAGCTGTTTTTT,CAISPGTGATGELFF
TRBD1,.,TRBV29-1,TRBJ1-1,TGCAGCGTTGAAGATCGGACAGGGGGGGCCCGTGAAGCTTTCTTT,CSVEDRTGGAREAFF
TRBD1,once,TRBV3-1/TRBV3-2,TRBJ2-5,TGTGCCAGCAGCCATCTCTGGCAGGGGGCGCAGGAGACCCAGTACTTC,CASSHLWQGAQETQYF
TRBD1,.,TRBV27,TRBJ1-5,TGTGCCAGCAGTTTATCAAGGACAGGGGGTGGGGATCAGCCCCAGCATTTT,CASSLSRTGGGDQPQHF
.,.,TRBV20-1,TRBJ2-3,TGCAGTGCTAGTTTGGGCGCTAGCACAGATACGCAGTATTTT,CSASLGASTDTQYF